What follows describes a single TCR beta chain. What it binds is not known. In TCRdb, the 5' RACE reads were re-called with MiXCR into one record per CDR3 protein. The top ten clones hold around a fifth of a sample with a few hundred thousand distinct CDR3 sequences, around 14% of them seen once. The source of the sample is a study of T-cell memory formation after mild COVID-19. Findings and caveats of the study: Second-wave clones with a day 37 peak had unconfirmed SARS-CoV-2 specificity. The main location of contracting CD4+ clones was CM and EM, and that of contracting CD8+ clones was EMRA. The appearance of some responding clones in pre-infection memory suggested that cross-reactive memory joined.

There are 17 residues in the CDR3. The V segment lost 0 bases and the J segment 4 bases; nucleotides outside the gene matches: 11. The germline gives CDR1 MNHEY, CDR2 SVGEGT. The genes are TRBV6-2 or TRBV6-3 and TRBJ1-2; 7 positions agree with TRBD1. The sequencing input was PBMCs or a T cell subset sorted from them (not recorded which). The TCR was taken from a man between 18 and 29 years old who had mild COVID-19 (a few samples of this study predate the infection). Cell type and time point are not known. As DNA, the CDR3 is TGTGCCAGCAGTTACTCGATGAGACAGGGCTCAATCTATGGCTACACCTTC. Its translation: CASSYSMRQGSIYGYTF.